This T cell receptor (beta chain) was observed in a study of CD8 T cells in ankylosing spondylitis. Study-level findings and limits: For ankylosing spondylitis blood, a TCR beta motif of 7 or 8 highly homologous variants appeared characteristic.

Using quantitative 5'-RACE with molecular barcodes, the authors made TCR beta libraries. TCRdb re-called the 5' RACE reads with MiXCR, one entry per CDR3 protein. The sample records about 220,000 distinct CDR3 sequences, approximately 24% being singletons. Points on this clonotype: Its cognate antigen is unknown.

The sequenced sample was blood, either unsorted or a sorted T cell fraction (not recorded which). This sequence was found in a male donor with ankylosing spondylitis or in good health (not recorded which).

The CDR3 sequence: CASSLGQIEQFF. CDR3 bases: TGTGCCAGCAGCTTGGGGCAGATTGAGCAGTTCTTC. The chain couples TRBV5-6 to TRBJ2-1, with D uncertain. CDR1 is SGHDT, CDR2 YYEEEE, per germline. The CDR3 has 12 residues. Trimming cost V 0 bases and J 9 bases, with 7 bases left between them.